The present entry profiles one T cell receptor (beta chain) with its context. Its antigen is as yet unknown. Here the gene names and germline are mouse. The CDR3 end falls 1 residue outside the read, so it is completed with the germline J gene. The sample comes from a study of tissue T cells after allogeneic stem cell transplantation. Findings and limits, study-wide: Alloreactivity or antigen specificity of tissue TCRs was not determined; some clones might be host cells. Tissue-detected TCR repertoire was only partly captured by blood and spleen T cells.

Specified time point: mouse harvest day 14 after allogeneic transplant. Mouse grafts combined 10^7 T-cell-depleted bone marrow cells with 10^6 splenic CD5+ T cells. Assay used: immunoSEQ multiplex PCR; TCRdb lists only in-frame clones, some missing. The repertoire holds over 1,500 clones, with roughly 50% as singletons. V lost 1 base, J lost 6 bases, and 1 base stayed unmatched. The CDR3 is 14 residues long. Germline V CDR1 and CDR2: SGHLS, HYDKME. This sequence originates from a female BALB/c mouse given C57BL/6 T cells with graft-versus-host disease after an allogeneic hematopoietic cell transplant. This rearrangement joins TRBV12-2 to TRBJ2-5; 12 bases fit TRBD2. Sample: gut tissue. Partial CDR3 DNA: TGTGCCAGCTCTCTGGACTGGGGGGGGGACACCCAGTAC. Encoded protein: CASSLDWGGDTQY. The complete CDR3 protein is CASSLDWGGDTQYF.